This TCR beta chain was observed in a study of shared clonotypes between healthy human individuals. Trimming took off 8 bases at V and 3 bases at J, with 30 bases between the two ends. CDR3 length equals 19 residues. Germline assignment: CDR1 SNHLY and CDR2 FYNNEI. Naive CD8 cells were CD45RO-negative, positively selected for CCR7, excluding terminally differentiated effector memory CD45RA+ cells. The authors distributed each subset's genomic DNA evenly over several immunoSEQ plates. On sorted subsets, replicate PCRs used 200 to 250 ng DNA, or some 28,000 T cell genomes. Sequencing was performed with immunoSEQ multiplex PCR; in TCRdb, only in-frame clones are kept and a portion is missing. The sample lists roughly 1,800,000 clones; about 95% were seen once.

Input material: naive CD8+ T cells sorted from blood. The sequence came from a man younger than 35 in good health. This chain connects TRBV2 to TRBJ2-3; tentative D call: TRBD2 (6 bases). CDR3: CASQFGLATALTRTDTQYF. CDR3 bases: TGTGCCAGCCAGTTCGGGCTAGCGACCGCTCTCACGCGTACAGATACGCAGTATTTT.